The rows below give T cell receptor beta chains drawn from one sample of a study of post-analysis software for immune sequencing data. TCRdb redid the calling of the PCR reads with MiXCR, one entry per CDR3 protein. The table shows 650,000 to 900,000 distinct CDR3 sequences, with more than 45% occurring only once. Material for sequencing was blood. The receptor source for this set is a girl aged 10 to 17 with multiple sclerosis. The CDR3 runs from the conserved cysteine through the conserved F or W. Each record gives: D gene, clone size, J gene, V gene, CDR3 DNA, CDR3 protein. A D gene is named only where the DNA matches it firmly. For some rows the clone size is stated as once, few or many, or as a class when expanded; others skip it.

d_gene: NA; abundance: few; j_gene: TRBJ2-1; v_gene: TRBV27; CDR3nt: TGTGCCAGCAGGACCCAGGGCAGGAATGAGCAGTTCTTC; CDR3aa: CASRTQGRNEQFF
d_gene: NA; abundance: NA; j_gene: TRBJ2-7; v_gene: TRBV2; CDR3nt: TGTGCCAGCAGTGATTGGCAGGGTAACGAGCAGTACTTC; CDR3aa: CASSDWQGNEQYF
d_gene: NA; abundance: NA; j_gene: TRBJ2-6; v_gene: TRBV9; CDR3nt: TGTGCCAGCAGCGCGCTAGGAGGGGCCAACGTCCGGACTTTC; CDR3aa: CASSALGGANVRTF
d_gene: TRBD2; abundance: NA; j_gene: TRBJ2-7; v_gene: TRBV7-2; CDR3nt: TGTGCCAGCAGGAAGCGGGAGTCGTCCTACGAGCAGTACTTC; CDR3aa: CASRKRESSYEQYF
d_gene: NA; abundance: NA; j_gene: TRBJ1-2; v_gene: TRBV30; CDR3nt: TGTGCCTGTCAAAACCCGGGTCGAGTTTATGGCTACACCTTC; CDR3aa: CACQNPGRVYGYTF
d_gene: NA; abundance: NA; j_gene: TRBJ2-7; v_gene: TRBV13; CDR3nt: TGTGCCAGCAGCCTCAGGGGACATAAGAGCTCCTACGAGCAGTACTTC; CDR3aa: CASSLRGHKSSYEQYF
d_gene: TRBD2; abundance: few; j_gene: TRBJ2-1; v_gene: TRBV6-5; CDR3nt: TGTGCCAGCAGTTACAACGTACCTAGCGGGAGCTCCTACAATGAGCAGTTCTTC; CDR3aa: CASSYNVPSGSSYNEQFF
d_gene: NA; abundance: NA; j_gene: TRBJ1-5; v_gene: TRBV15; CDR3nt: TGTGCCACCGCCCGGGACAGCAATCAGCCCCAGCATTTT; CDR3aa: CATARDSNQPQHF
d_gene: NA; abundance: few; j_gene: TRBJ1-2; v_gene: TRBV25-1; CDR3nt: TGTGCCAGCAGTGACGCTCCAGGACGGGACCCCAACTATGGCTACACCTTC; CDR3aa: CASSDAPGRDPNYGYTF
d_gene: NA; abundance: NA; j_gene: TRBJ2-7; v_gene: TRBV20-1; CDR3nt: TGCAGTGCCAAGCCGGTAGGATTGCCCTACGAGCAGTACTTC; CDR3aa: CSAKPVGLPYEQYF
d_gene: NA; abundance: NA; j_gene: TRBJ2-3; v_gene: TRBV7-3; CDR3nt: TGTGTCGGCAGCCTAGATGAGACTCTCCCGCAGTATTTT; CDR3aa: CVGSLDETLPQYF
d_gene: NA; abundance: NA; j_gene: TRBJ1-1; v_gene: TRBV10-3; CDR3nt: TGTGCCATCGGCGGCCACAGGGACACTGAAGCTTTCTTT; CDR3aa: CAIGGHRDTEAFF
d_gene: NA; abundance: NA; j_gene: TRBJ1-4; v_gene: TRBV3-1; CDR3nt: TGTGCCAGCAGCCCCGAGGGGGGACTTAATGAAAAACTGTTTTTT; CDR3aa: CASSPEGGLNEKLFF
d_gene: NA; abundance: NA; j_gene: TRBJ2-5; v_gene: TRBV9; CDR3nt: TGTGCCAGCAGCGTCGGCGGGCAGGAGACCCAGTACTTC; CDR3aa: CASSVGGQETQYF
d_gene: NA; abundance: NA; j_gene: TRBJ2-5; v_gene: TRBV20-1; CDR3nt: TGCAGTGCTAGTACCGAGCGGGCCTACCAAGAGACCCAGTACTTC; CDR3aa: CSASTERAYQETQYF
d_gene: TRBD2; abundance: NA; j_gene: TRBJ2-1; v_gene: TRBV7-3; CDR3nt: TGTGCCAGCAGCTCACTGGGACTACTAGATTCCAATGAGCAGTTCTTC; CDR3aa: CASSSLGLLDSNEQFF
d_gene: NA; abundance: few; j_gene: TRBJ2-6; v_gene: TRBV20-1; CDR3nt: TGCAGTGCCCGAGATACCTTCTCTGAGGCCAACGTCCTGACTTTC; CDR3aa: CSARDTFSEANVLTF
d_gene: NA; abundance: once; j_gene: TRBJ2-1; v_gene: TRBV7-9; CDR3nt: TGTGCCAGCAGCTTAGGGGCGTGGGGAAGCTCCTACAATGAGCAGTTCTTC; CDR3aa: CASSLGAWGSSYNEQFF
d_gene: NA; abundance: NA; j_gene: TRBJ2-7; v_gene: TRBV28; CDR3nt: TGTGCCAGCAGTTTCCCGGAAAGCTCCTACGAGCAGTACTTC; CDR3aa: CASSFPESSYEQYF
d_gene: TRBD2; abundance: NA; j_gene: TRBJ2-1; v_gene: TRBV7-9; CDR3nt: TGTGCCAGCAGCTTAGTGACTAGCGGCAGTAATGAGCAGTTCTTC; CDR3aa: CASSLVTSGSNEQFF
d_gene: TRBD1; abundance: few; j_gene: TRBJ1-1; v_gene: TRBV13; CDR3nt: TGTGCCAGCAGCCTCAGGGGGCCCCGAACTGAAGCTTTCTTT; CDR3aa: CASSLRGPRTEAFF
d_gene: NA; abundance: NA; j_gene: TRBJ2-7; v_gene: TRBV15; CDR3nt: TGTGCCACCAGCACTACCGGGTACTTC; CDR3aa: CATSTTGYF
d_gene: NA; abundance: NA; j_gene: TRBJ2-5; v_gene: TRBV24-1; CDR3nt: TGTGCCACCAGTGACCCAGGGGATGGAGAGACCCAGTACTTC; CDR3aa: CATSDPGDGETQYF
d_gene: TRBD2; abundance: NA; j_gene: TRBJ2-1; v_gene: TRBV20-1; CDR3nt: TGCAGTGCTAGGGGGGCTAGCGGGAGGGCCCGAGGTCTAGGTGAGCAGTTCTTC; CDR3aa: CSARGASGRARGLGEQFF
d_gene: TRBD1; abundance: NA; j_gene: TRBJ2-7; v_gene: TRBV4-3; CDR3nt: TGCGCCAGCAGGCCGGACAGGACTTACTACGAGCAGTACTTC; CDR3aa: CASRPDRTYYEQYF
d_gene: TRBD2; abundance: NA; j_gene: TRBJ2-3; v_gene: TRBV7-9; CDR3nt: TGTGCCAGCAGCACCCCGCCGGGACTAGTGGGGGGGGGCACAGATACGCAGTATTTT; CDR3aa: CASSTPPGLVGGGTDTQYF
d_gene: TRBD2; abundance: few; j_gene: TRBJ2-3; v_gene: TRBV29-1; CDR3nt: TGCAGCGTTGCGGGCGGGGGGGGACCCAGCACAGATACGCAGTATTTT; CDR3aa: CSVAGGGGPSTDTQYF
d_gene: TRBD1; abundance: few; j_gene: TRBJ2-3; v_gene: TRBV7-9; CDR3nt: TGTGCCAGCAGCTCCTCCTACCCAGGGGGAGATACGCAGTATTTT; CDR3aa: CASSSSYPGGDTQYF
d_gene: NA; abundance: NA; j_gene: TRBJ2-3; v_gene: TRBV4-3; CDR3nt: TGCGCCAGCAGCCAAGTTGATGGGGAGGATACGCAGTATTTT; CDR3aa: CASSQVDGEDTQYF